There are many counts of the clone carrying this T cell receptor beta chain. The CDR3 sequence is 18 residues long. Trimming shortened V by 1 base and J by 2 bases, and 20 bases separated the two germline ends. CDR1 is SGHDN and CDR2 is FVKESK in the germline V gene. This sample was taken from a study of T cell repertoires in cytomegalovirus infection. Background on the study: From public TCR beta signatures came an indication of both CMV infection and matching HLA type.

One entry per CDR3 protein, called by TCRdb with MiXCR from the reads. The sample consists of some 300,000 distinct CDR3 sequences, around 9.6% of them appearing once. This TCR was recovered from a human donor in good health (CMV status not recorded). Some clones in this sample may be carry-over from other donors' samples. The V and J genes are TRBV14 and TRBJ2-5; D is possibly TRBD1 or TRBD2 (7 bases each). Material for sequencing was PBMCs. The CDR3 is CASSQVTGRGWKQETQYF. CDR3 in DNA: TGTGCCAGCAGCCAAGTGACAGGGAGGGGTTGGAAACAAGAGACCCAGTACTTC.